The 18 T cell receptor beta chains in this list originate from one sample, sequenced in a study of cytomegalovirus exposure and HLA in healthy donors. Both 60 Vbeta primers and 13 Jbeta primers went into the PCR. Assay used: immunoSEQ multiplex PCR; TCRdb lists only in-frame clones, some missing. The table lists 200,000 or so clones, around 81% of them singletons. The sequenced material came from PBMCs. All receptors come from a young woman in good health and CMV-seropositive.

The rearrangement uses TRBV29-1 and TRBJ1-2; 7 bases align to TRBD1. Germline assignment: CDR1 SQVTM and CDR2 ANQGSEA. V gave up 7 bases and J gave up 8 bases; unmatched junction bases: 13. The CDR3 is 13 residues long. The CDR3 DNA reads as TGCAGCGGTATTCCTCAGGGGGATGCCGGCTACACCTTC. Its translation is CSGIPQGDAGYTF. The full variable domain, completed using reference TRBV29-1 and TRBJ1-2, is SAVISQKPSRDICQRGTSLTIQCQVDSQVTMMFWYRQQPGQSLTLIATANQGSEATYESGFVIDKFPISRPNLTFSTLTVSNMSPEDSSIYLCSGIPQGDAGYTFGSGTRLTVV.

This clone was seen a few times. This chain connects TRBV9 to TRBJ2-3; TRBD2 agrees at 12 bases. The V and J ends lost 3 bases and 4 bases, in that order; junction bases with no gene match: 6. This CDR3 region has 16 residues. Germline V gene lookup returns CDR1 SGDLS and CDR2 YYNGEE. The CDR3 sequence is CASSGRTSGESDTQYF. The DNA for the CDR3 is TGTGCCAGCAGCGGCCGGACTAGCGGGGAGTCAGATACGCAGTATTTT. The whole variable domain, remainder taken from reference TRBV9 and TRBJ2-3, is DSGVTQTPKHLITATGQRVTLRCSPRSGDLSVYWYQQSLDQGLQFLIQYYNGEERAKGNILERFSAQQFPDLHSELNLSSLELGDSALYFCASSGRTSGESDTQYFGPGTRLTVL.

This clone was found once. CDR3 in amino acids: CASSLRGGPGDTQYF. The CDR3 nucleotides are TGCGCCAGCAGCTTGCGGGGGGGGCCGGGAGATACGCAGTATTTT. The chain combines TRBV5-1 with TRBJ2-3; 8 positions agree with TRBD2. The CDR3 is 15 residues long. Germline V lookup: CDR1 SGHRS, CDR2 YFSETQ. V lost 1 base to trimming and J lost 5 bases; unmatched junction nucleotides: 6.

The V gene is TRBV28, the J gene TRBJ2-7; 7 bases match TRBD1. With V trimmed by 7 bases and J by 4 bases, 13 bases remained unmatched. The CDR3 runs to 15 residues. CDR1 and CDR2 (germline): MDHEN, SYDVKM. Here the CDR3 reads CASTQTGTNRYEQYF. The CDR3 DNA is TGTGCCAGCACCCAGACAGGGACAAACCGATACGAGCAGTACTTC.

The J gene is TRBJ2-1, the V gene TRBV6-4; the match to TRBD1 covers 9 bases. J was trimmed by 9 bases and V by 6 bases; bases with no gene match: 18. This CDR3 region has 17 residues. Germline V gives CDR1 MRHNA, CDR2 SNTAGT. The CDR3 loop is CASSKIGGTGLMREQFF. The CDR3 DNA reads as TGTGCCAGCAGCAAAATAGGAGGGACAGGGCTTATGCGTGAGCAGTTCTTC.

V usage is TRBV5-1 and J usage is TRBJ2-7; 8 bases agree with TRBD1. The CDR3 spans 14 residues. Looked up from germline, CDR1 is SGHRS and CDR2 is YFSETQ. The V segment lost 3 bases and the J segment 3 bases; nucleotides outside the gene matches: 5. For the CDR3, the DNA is TGCGCCAGCAGCTCCCGGGACAGGTTCTACGAGCAGTACTTC. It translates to CASSSRDRFYEQYF.

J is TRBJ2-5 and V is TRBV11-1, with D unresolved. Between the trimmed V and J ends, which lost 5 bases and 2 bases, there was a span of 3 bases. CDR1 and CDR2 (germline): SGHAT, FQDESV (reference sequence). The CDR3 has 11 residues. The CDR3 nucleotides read TGTGCCAGCAGCCAACAAGAGACCCAGTACTTC. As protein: CASSQQETQYF.

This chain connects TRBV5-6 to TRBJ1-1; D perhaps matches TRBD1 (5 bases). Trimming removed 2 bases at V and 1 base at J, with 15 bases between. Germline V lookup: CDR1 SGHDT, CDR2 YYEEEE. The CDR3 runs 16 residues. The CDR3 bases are TGTGCCAGCAGCTTTGGTAGTGTCAGGGCGAACACTGAAGCTTTCTTT. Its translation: CASSFGSVRANTEAFF. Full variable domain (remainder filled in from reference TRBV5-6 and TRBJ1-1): DAGVTQSPTHLIKTRGQQVTLRCSPKSGHDTVSWYQQALGQGPQFIFQYYEEEERQRGNFPDRFSGHQFPNYSSELNVNALLLGDSALYLCASSFGSVRANTEAFFGQGTRLTVV.

The CDR3 loop reads CASSPMGLAGEDTQYF. Written as DNA, the CDR3 is TGTGCCAGCAGCCCGATGGGACTAGCGGGGGAAGATACGCAGTATTTT. V and J are TRBV4-2 and TRBJ2-3; TRBD2 matches at 14 bases. This CDR3 region has 16 residues. V gave up 4 bases and J gave up 5 bases; unmatched junction bases: 5. Per the germline V gene, CDR1 is LGHNA and CDR2 is YNFKEQ.

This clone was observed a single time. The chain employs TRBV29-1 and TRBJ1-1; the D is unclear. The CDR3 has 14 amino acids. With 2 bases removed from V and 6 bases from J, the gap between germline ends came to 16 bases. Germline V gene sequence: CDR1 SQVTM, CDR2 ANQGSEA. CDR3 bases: TGCAGCGTTGAAAGAGGGAATCGGGTCTCTGAAGCTTTCTTT. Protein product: CSVERGNRVSEAFF.

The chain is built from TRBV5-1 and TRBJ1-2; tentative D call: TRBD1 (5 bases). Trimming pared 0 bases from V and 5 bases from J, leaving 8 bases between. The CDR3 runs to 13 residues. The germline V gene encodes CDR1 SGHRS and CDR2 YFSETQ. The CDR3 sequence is CASSLDGGYGYTF. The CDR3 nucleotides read TGCGCCAGCAGCTTGGATGGGGGGTATGGCTACACCTTC.

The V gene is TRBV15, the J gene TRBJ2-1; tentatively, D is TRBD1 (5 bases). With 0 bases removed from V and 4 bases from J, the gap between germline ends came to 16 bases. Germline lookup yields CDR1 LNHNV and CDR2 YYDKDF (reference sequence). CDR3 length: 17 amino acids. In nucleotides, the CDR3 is TGTGCCACCAGCAGAGATTTGGGGTCCCAGGGATACAATGAGCAGTTCTTC. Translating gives CATSRDLGSQGYNEQFF.

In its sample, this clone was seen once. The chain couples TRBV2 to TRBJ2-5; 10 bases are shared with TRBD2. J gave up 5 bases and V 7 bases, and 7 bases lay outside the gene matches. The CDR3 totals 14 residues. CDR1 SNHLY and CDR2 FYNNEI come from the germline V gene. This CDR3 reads CASKSGTSVETQYF. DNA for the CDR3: TGTGCCAGCAAGTCTGGGACTAGCGTCGAGACCCAGTACTTC. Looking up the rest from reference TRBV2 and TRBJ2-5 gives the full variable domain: EPEVTQTPSHQVTQMGQEVILRCVPISNHLYFYWYRQILGQKVEFLVSFYNNEISEKSEIFDDQFSVERPDGSNFTLKIRSTKLEDSAMYFCASKSGTSVETQYFGPGTRLLVL.

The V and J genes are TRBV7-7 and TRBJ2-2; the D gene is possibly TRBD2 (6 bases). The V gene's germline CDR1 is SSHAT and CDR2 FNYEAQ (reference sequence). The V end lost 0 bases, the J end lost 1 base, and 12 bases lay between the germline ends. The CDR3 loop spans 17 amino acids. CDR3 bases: TGTGCCAGCAGCTTAGCAGGGGCGGGGATGAACACCGGGGAGCTGTTTTTT. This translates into CASSLAGAGMNTGELFF.

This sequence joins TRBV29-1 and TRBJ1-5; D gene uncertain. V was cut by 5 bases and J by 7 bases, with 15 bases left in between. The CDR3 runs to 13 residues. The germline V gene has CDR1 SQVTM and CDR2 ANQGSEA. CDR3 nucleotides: TGCAGCGTTACGGAGAATCAAAGCCAGCCCCAGCATTTT. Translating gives CSVTENQSQPQHF.

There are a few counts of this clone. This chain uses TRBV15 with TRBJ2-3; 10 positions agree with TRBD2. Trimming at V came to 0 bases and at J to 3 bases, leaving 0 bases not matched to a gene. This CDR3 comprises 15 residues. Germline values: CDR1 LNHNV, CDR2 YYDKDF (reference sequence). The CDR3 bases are TGTGCCACCAGCAGAGAAGCGGGGGGGACAGATACGCAGTATTTT. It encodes CATSREAGGTDTQYF. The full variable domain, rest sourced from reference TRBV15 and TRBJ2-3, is DAMVIQNPRYQVTQFGKPVTLSCSQTLNHNVMYWYQQKSSQAPKLLFHYYDKDFNNEADTPDNFQSRRPNTSFCFLDIRSPGLGDTAMYLCATSREAGGTDTQYFGPGTRLTVL.

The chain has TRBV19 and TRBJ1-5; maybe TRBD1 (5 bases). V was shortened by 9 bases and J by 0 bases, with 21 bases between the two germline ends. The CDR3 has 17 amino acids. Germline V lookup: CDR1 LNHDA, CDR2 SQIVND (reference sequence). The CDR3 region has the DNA TGTGCCAGCAGCCCCGCTGGGGGGTCCTATAGCAATCAGCCCCAGCATTTT. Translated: CASSPAGGSYSNQPQHF.

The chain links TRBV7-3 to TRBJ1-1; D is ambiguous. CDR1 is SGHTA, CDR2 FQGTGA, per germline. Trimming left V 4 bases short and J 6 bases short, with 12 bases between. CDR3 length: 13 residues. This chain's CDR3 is CASSSNPRAEAFF. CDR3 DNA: TGTGCCAGCAGCTCAAACCCCCGGGCTGAAGCTTTCTTT.